This entry features one T cell receptor (beta chain) sequence. Antigen: not known. This entry belongs to a study of cytomegalovirus exposure and HLA in healthy donors. Study-wide context: An early data release held approximately 85 million unique TCRs from HLA-typed donors.

Study results and limitations: Researchers catalogued approximately 170 TCR beta chains as cytomegalovirus-associated. A later analysis reportedly identified an Asian-associated ancestry cluster as carrying fewer N-insertions than the approximately 640-donor mean.

The PCR was carried out with 60 Vbeta primers and 13 Jbeta primers. Libraries were prepared by immunoSEQ multiplex PCR; TCRdb keeps only in-frame clonotypes and omits some of them. With some 130,000 clones in the sample, the ten largest clones hold around 1.6%. Germline loops: CDR1 MNHNS, CDR2 SASEGT. This CDR3 spans 12 amino acids. Trimming took 11 bases from V and 0 from J, leaving 10 bases between them. Input material: PBMCs. This rearrangement joins TRBV6-1 to TRBJ1-1; D gene uncertain. This clonotype originated in a woman aged 40 to 50 in good health and CMV-seropositive. In DNA form, the CDR3 reads TGTGCCCTTGGGCCTTTGAACACTGAAGCTTTCTTT. This translates into CALGPLNTEAFF.